This T cell receptor beta chain originates from a study of regulatory T cells in long-lasting Graves disease. Documented time point: newly diagnosed GD, antithyroid drugs for less than 3 months. TCR sequences were obtained from RNA taken from PBMCs. Trimming left V 4 bases short and J 5 bases short, with 18 bases between. CDR1 and CDR2 (germline): MDHEN, SYDVKM. There are 15 residues in the CDR3. iRepertoire HTBI primers and Arm-PCR of CDR3 regions built TCR beta libraries. TCRdb re-called the multiplex PCR reads with MiXCR, one entry per CDR3 protein. The data show 450,000 to 600,000 distinct CDR3 sequences, with roughly 13% seen just once and under 10% held by the top ten. This clonotype was counted many times. In addition, the sample was reused for a study of T cells in Graves' hyperthyroidism and ophthalmopathy.

The origin of this receptor is a young man with Graves disease. V is TRBV28 and J is TRBJ2-7, with D possibly matching TRBD1 (7 bases). The specimen was peripheral blood mononuclear cells (PBMCs), collected at new diagnosis, from a patient treated with antithyroid drugs. DNA of the CDR3: TGTGCCAGCAGTTCCGCCGGGGGACAGTTGCACGAGCAGTACTTC. Amino acid sequence: CASSSAGGQLHEQYF.